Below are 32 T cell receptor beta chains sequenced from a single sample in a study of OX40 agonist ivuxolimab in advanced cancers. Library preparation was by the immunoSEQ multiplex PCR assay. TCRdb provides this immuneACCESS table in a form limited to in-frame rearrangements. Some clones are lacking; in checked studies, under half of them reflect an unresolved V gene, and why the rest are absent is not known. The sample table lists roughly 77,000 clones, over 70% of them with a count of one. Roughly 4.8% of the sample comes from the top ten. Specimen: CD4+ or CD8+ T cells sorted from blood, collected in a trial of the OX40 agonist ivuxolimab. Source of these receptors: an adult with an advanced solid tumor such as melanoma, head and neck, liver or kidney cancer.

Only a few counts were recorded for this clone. The CDR3 DNA is TGTGCCAGCACTCGACCGGGACAGGCTGGCCCTCAGCAGTTCTTC. Protein: CASTRPGQAGPQQFF. V is TRBV6-6 and J is TRBJ2-1, with TRBD1 matching 8 bases. CDR3 size: 15 residues. With V trimmed by 7 bases and J by 11 bases, 16 bases remained unmatched. Per the germline V gene, CDR1 is MNHNY and CDR2 is SVGAGI (reference sequence).

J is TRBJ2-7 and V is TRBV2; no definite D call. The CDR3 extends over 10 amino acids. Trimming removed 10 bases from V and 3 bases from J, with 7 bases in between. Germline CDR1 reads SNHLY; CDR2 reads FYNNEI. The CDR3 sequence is CAIRLYEQYF. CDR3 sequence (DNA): TGTGCCATCCGACTCTACGAGCAGTACTTC. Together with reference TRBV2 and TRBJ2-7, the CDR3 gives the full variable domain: EPEVTQTPSHQVTQMGQEVILRCVPISNHLYFYWYRQILGQKVEFLVSFYNNEISEKSEIFDDQFSVERPDGSNFTLKIRSTKLEDSAMYFCAIRLYEQYFGPGTRLTVT.

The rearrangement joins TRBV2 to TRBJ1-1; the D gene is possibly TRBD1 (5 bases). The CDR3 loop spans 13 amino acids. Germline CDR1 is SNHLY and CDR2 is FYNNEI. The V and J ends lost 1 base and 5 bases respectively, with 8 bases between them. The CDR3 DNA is TGTGCCAGCAGTGAAGGAGGGGTGACTGAAGCTTTCTTT. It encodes CASSEGGVTEAFF. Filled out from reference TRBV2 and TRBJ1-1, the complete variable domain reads EPEVTQTPSHQVTQMGQEVILRCVPISNHLYFYWYRQILGQKVEFLVSFYNNEISEKSEIFDDQFSVERPDGSNFTLKIRSTKLEDSAMYFCASSEGGVTEAFFGQGTRLTVV.

The CDR3 DNA follows: TGCAGCGTCGGATCTTGGTCGGGCAATGAGCAGTTCTTC. Its protein product is CSVGSWSGNEQFF. The chain has TRBV29-1 and TRBJ2-1; no firm D call. The V and J ends lost 6 bases and 6 bases respectively, with 15 bases between them. This CDR3 has 13 residues. In germline, CDR1 is SQVTM, CDR2 ANQGSEA.

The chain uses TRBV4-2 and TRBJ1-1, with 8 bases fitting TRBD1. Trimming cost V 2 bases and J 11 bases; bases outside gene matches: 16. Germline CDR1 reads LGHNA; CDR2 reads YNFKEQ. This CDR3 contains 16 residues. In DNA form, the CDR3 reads TGTGCCAGCAGCCAACCGGACAGGGAGGCGGTAGCAGGGGCTTTCTTT. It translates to CASSQPDREAVAGAFF.

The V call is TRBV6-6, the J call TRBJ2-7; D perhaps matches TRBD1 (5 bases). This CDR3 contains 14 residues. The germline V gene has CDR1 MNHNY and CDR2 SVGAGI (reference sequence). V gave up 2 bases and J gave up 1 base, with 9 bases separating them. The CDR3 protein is CASSYLAGSYEQYF. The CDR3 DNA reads TGTGCCAGCAGTTACCTTGCAGGGTCCTACGAGCAGTACTTC.

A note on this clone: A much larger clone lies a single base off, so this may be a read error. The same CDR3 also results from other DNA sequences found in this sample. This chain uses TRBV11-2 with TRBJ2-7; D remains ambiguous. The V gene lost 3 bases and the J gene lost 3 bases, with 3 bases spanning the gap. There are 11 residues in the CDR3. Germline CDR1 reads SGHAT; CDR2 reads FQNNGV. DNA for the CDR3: TGTGCCAGCAGCTTCCTCTACGAGCAGTACTTC. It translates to CASSFLYEQYF.

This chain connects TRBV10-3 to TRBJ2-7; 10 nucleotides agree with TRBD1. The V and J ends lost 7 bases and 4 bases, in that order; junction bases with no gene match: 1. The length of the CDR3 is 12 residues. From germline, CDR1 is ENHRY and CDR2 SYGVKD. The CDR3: CAIMGQGYEQYF. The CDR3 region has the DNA TGTGCCATCATGGGACAGGGGTACGAGCAGTACTTC.

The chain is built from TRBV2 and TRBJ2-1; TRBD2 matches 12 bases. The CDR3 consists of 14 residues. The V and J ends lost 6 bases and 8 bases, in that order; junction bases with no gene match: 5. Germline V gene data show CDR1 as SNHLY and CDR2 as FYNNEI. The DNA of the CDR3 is TGTGCCAGCAGATCTAGACTAGCGGGGGATGAGCAGTTCTTC. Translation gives CASRSRLAGDEQFF.

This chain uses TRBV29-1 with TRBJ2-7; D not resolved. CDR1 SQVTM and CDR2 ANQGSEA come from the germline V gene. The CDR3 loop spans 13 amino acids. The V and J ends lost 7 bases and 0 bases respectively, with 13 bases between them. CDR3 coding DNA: TGCAGCGCTACTGAGCAGGTCTCCTACGAGCAGTACTTC. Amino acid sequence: CSATEQVSYEQYF.

Here the CDR3 reads CASSFPRTGGPDTQYF. Written as DNA, the CDR3 is TGTGCCAGCAGCTTCCCCCGGACAGGCGGTCCAGATACGCAGTATTTT. The genes are TRBV7-9 and TRBJ2-3; 7 bases agree with TRBD1. Germline V gene sequence: CDR1 SEHNR, CDR2 FQNEAQ (reference sequence). The CDR3 consists of 16 residues. The V and J ends lost 3 bases and 4 bases, in that order; junction bases with no gene match: 10.

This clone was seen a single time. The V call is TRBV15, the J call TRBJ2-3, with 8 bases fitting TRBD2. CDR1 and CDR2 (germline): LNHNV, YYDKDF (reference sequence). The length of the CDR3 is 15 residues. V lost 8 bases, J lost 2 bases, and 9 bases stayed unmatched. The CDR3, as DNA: TGTGCCACCGAGAGCGGGGGCGACTCCACAGATACGCAGTATTTT. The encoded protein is CATESGGDSTDTQYF.

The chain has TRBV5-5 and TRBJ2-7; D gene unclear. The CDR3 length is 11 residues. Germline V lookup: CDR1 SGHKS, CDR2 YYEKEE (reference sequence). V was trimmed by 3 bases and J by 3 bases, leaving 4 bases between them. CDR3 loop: CASSSNYEQYF. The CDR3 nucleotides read TGTGCCAGCAGCTCAAACTACGAGCAGTACTTC.

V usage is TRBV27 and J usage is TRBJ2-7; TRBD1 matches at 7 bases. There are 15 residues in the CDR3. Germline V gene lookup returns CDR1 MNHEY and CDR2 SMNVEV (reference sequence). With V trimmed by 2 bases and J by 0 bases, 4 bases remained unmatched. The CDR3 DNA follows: TGTGCCAGCAGTTTAAGGTCAGGGGGCTCCTACGAGCAGTACTTC. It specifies CASSLRSGGSYEQYF.

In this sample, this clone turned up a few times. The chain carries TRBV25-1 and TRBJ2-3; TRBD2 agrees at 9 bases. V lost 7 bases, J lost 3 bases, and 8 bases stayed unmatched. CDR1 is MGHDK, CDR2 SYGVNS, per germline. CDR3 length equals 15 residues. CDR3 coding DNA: TGTGCCAGCAAAGGGAAGGCGGGAGGGACAGATACGCAGTATTTT. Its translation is CASKGKAGGTDTQYF.

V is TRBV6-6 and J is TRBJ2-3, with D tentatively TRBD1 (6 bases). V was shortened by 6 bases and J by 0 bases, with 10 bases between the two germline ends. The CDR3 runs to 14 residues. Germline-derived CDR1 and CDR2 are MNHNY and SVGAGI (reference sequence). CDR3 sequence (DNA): TGTGCCAGCAGGCCAGGGGAAAGCACAGATACGCAGTATTTT. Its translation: CASRPGESTDTQYF.

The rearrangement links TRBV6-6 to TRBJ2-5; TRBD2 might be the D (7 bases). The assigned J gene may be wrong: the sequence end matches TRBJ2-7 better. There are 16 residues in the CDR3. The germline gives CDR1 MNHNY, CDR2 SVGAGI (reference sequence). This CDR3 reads CASSYSGGGAVYEQYF. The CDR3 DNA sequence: TGTGCCAGCAGTTACTCGGGGGGGGGCGCCGTCTACGAGCAGTACTTC.

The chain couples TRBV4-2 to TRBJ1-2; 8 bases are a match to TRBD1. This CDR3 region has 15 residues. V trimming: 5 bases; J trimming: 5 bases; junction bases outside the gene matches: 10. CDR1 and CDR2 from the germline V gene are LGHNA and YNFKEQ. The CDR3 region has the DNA TGTGCCAGCAGCTTGGCCCAGGGGGCCACTTATGGCTACACCTTC. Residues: CASSLAQGATYGYTF.

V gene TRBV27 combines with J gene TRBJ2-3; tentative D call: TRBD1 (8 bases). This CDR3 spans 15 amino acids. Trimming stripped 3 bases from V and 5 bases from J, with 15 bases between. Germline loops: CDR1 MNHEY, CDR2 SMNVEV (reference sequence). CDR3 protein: CASSFRTGRGDTQYF. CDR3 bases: TGTGCCAGCAGTTTCCGGACAGGGAGGGGAGATACGCAGTATTTT.

The CDR3 loop reads CASSSGTHLGGNTGELFF. In DNA, the CDR3 is TGCGCCAGCAGCTCTGGGACCCATCTCGGGGGAAACACCGGGGAGCTGTTTTTT. The chain has TRBV5-1 and TRBJ2-2; weak D call: TRBD2 (6 bases). Trimming stripped 3 bases from V and 2 bases from J, with 20 bases between. There are 18 residues in the CDR3. In germline, CDR1 is SGHRS, CDR2 YFSETQ. The complete variable domain, with remaining parts taken from reference TRBV5-1 and TRBJ2-2, reads KAGVTQTPRYLIKTRGQQVTLSCSPISGHRSVSWYQQTPGQGLQFLFEYFSETQRNKGNFPGRFSGRQFSNSRSEMNVSTLELGDSALYLCASSSGTHLGGNTGELFFGEGSRLTVL.

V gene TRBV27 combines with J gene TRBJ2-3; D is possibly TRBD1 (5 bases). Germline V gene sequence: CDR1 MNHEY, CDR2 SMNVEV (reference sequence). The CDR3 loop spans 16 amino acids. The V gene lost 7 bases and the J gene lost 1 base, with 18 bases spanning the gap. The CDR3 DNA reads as TGTGCCAGCAACAAGGGTGGGGCGGCAGGCACAGATACGCAGTATTTT. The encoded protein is CASNKGGAAGTDTQYF.

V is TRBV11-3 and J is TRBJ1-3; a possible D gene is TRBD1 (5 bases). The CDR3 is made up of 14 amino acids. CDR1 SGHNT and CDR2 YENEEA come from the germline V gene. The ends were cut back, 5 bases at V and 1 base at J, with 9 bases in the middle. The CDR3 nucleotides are TGTGCCAGCAGCGCCACAGGATCTGGAAACACCATATATTTT. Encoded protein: CASSATGSGNTIYF. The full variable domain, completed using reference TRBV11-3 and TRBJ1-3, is EAGVVQSPRYKIIEKKQPVAFWCNPISGHNTLYWYLQNLGQGPELLIRYENEEAVDDSQLPKDRFSAERLKGVDSTLKIQPAELGDSAVYLCASSATGSGNTIYFGEGSWLTVV.

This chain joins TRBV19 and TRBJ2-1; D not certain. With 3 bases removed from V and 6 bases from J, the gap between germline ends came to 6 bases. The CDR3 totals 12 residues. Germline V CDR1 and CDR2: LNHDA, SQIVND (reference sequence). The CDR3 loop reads CASSINFNEQFF. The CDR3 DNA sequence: TGTGCCAGTAGTATTAACTTCAATGAGCAGTTCTTC.

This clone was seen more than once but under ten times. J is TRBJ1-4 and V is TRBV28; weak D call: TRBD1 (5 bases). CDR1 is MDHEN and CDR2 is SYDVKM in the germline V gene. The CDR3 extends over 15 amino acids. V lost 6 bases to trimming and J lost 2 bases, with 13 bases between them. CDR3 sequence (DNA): TGTGCCAGCAGCCCGTCGGGACTGACTAATGAAAAACTGTTTTTT. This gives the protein CASSPSGLTNEKLFF.

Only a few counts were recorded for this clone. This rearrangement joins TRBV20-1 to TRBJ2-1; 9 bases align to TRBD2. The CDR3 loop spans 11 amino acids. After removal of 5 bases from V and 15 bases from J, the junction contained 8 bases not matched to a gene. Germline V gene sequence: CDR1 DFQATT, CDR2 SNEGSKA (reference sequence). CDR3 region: CSAAIAGGRFF. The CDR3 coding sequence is TGCAGTGCTGCCATTGCGGGAGGGCGGTTCTTC.

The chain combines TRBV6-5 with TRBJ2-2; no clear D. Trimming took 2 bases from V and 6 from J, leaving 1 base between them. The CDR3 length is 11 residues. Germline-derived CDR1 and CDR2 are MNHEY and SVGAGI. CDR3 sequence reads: CASSYAGELFF. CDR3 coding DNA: TGTGCCAGCAGTTACGCCGGGGAGCTGTTTTTT.

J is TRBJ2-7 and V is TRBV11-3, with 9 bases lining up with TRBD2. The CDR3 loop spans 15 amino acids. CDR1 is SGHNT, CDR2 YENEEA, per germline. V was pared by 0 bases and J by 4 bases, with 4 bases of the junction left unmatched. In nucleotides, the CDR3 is TGTGCCAGCAGCTTAGAGGGCGGGGGGGCTTACGAGCAGTACTTC. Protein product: CASSLEGGGAYEQYF. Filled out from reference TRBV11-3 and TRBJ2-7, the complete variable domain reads EAGVVQSPRYKIIEKKQPVAFWCNPISGHNTLYWYLQNLGQGPELLIRYENEEAVDDSQLPKDRFSAERLKGVDSTLKIQPAELGDSAVYLCASSLEGGGAYEQYFGPGTRLTVT.

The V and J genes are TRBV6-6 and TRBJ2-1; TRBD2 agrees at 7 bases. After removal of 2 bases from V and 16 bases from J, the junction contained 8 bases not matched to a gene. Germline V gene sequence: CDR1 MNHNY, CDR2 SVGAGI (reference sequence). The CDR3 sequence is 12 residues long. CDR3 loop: CASSYDGRNQFF. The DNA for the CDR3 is TGTGCCAGCAGTTACGACGGGAGGAATCAATTCTTC.

CDR3 residues: CSVAVWGASGGADTQYF. CDR3 in DNA: TGCAGCGTTGCGGTTTGGGGGGCTTCTGGAGGGGCAGATACGCAGTATTTT. The gene calls are TRBV29-1 and TRBJ2-3; either TRBD1 or TRBD2 may supply D (6 bases each). Germline V gene lookup returns CDR1 SQVTM and CDR2 ANQGSEA. V dropped 4 bases and J dropped 4 bases, with 24 bases sitting between them. The CDR3 has 17 residues.

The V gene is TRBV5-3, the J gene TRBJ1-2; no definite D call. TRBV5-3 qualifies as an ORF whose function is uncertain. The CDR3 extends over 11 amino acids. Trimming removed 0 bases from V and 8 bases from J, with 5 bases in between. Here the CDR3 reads CARSLAPGYTF. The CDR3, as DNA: TGTGCCAGAAGCTTGGCGCCCGGCTACACCTTC.

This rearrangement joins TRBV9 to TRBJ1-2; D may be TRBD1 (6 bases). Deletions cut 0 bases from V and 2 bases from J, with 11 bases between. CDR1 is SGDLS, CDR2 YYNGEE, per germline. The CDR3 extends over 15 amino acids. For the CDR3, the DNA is TGTGCCAGCAGCGTAGGCAGGGGTGAAAACTATGGCTACACCTTC. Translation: CASSVGRGENYGYTF.

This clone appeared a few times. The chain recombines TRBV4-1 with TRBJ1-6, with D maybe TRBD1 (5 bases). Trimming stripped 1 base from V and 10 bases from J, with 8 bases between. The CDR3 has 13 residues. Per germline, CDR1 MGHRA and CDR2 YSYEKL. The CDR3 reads CASSQGQISPLHF. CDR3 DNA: TGCGCCAGCAGCCAAGGACAGATCTCACCCCTCCACTTT.